The source of this T cell receptor beta chain is a study of cytomegalovirus exposure and HLA in healthy donors. Study findings and constraints: The classifier was said to identify cytomegalovirus status with high specificity and sensitivity. Earlier analysis looked at TCR beta V segments, and most were productive about 87% or about 30% of the time. Indistinguishable V segments such as TRBV6-2 and TRBV6-3 were excluded.

Looked up from germline, CDR1 is SGHDN and CDR2 is FVKESK. Trimming removed 1 base from V and 5 bases from J, with 14 bases in between. The CDR3 runs to 15 residues. Primers: 60 Vbeta forward and 13 Jbeta reverse. The method was immunoSEQ multiplex PCR; TCRdb's version includes in-frame clones alone and lacks a portion of them. The sample has about 130,000 clones, about four fifths seen once. Turning to this clone: Antigen: not known.

V usage is TRBV14 and J usage is TRBJ2-5; TRBD1 might be the D (5 bases). The receptor was isolated from a male donor in good health and CMV-seronegative. The material sequenced was PBMCs. The CDR3 region is CASSQGLGARETQYF. DNA for the CDR3: TGTGCCAGCAGCCAAGGATTAGGGGCGCGGGAGACCCAGTACTTC.